What follows describes a single TCR beta chain. Its matching antigen is unknown. This record belongs to a study of T cells after posttransplantation cyclophosphamide. Study findings and constraints: TRB clonality was highly associated with recipient CMV seropositivity and reactivation. Tissue-infiltrating T cells from skin or gut overlapped little with blood T cells. Donor CD8+ memory clones often dominated recipient blood repertoires at later times.

Data came from immunoSEQ multiplex PCR; TCRdb stores just in-frame clones and leaves some out. The table includes approximately 47,000 clones, about 90% detected once. Germline lookup yields CDR1 SGHRS and CDR2 YFSETQ. This CDR3 is built from 14 residues. The V end lost 0 bases, the J end lost 4 bases, and 8 bases lay between the germline ends. The sequencing input was PBMCs. The V call is TRBV5-1, the J call TRBJ2-1; weak D call: TRBD2 (6 bases). The source of this sequence is a woman in her 50s in good health and a related stem cell transplant donor. DNA for the CDR3: TGCGCCAGCAGCTTGGTGAGCGGGTACAATGAGCAGTTCTTC. Translating gives CASSLVSGYNEQFF.